The subject of this entry is one T cell receptor beta chain. The antigen remains unidentified. The data stem from a study of T cells in narcolepsy. Overall study results and limits: Blood of same and different patients, but not healthy controls, reportedly held recurring autoreactive clonotypes.

Here immunoSEQ multiplex PCR was the method, and the copy in TCRdb shows in-frame clones only, minus some. The table shows around 34,000 clones, with around three quarters occurring only once. Sequencing was performed on memory (CD45RA-) CD4+ T cells from blood. This sequence originates from a human donor in good health.

CDR3 coding DNA: TGTGCCAGCAACGTGGGGGGGTACACTGAAGCTTTCTTT. It codes for CASNVGGYTEAFF. The J gene is TRBJ1-1, the V gene TRBV6-1, with a tentative D call TRBD1 (5 bases). The V end lost 7 bases, the J end lost 3 bases, and 12 bases lay between the germline ends. Germline CDR1 reads MNHNS; CDR2 reads SASEGT. The CDR3 runs 13 residues.